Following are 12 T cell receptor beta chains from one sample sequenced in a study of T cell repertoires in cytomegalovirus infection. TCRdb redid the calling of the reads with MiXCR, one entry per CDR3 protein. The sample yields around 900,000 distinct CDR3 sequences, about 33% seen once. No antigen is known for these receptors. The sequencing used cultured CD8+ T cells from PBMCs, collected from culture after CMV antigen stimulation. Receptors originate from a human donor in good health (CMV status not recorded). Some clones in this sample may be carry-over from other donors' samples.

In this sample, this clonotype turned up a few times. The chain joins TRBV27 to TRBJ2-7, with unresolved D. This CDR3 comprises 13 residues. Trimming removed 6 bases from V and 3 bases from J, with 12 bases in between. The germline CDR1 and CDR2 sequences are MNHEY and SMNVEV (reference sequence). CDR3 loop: CASSPAVIYEQYF. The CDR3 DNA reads TGTGCCAGCAGCCCGGCGGTTATCTACGAGCAGTACTTC.

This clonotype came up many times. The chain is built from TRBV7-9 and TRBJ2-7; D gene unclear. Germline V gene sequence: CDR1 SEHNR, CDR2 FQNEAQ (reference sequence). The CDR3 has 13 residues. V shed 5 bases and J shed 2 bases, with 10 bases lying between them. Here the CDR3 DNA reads TGTGCCAGCAGCCCAGCCAGCACCTACGAGCAGTACGTC. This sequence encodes CASSPASTYEQYV.

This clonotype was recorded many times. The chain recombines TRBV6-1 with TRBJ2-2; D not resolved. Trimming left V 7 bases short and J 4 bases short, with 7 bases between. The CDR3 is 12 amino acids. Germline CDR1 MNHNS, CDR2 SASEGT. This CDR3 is CASISLTGELFF. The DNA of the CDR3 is TGTGCCAGCATCAGTCTCACCGGGGAGCTGTTTTTT.

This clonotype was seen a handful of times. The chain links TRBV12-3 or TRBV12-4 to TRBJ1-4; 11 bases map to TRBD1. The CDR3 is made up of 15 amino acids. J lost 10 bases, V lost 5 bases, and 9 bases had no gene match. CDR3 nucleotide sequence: TGTGCCAGCAGTCCCGGGACAGGGGGTACCCGAAAACTGTTTTTT. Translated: CASSPGTGGTRKLFF.

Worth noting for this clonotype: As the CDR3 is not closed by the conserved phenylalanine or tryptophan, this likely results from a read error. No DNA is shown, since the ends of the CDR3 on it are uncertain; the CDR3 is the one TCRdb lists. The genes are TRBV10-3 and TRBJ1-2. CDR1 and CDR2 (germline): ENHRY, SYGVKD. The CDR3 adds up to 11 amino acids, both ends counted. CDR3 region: CAISEGTGQVV.

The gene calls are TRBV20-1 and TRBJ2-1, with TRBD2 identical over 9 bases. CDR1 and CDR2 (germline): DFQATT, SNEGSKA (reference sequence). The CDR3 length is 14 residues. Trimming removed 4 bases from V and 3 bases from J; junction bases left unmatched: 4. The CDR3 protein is CSAIASGDYNEQFF. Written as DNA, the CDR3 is TGCAGTGCTATTGCTAGCGGGGACTACAATGAGCAGTTCTTC.

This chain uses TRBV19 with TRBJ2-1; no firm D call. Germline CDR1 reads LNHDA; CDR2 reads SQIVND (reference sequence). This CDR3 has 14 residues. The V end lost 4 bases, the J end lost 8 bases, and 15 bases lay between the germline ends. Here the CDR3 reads CASSTSGQIDEQFF. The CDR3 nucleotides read TGTGCCAGTAGTACCTCCGGTCAAATCGATGAGCAGTTCTTC. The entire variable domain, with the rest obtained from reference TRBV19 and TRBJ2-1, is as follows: DGGITQSPKYLFRKEGQNVTLSCEQNLNHDAMYWYRQDPGQGLRLIYYSQIVNDFQKGDIAEGYSVSREKKESFPLTVTSAQKNPTAFYLCASSTSGQIDEQFFGPGTRLTVL.

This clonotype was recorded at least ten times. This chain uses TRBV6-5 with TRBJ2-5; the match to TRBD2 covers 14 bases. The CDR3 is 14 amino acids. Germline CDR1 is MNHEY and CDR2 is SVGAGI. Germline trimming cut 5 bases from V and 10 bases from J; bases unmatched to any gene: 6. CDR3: CASSGTSGGPDQYF. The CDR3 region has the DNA TGTGCCAGCAGTGGGACTAGCGGGGGCCCGGACCAGTACTTC.

The CDR3 DNA is TGTGCCAGCCGTCACGGACAGGGGATCGGACCTTACAACAATGAGCAGTTCTTC. It is translated as CASRHGQGIGPYNNEQFF. The rearrangement joins TRBV6-2 or TRBV6-3 to TRBJ2-1, with 9 bases that match TRBD1. CDR1 MNHEY and CDR2 SVGEGT come from the germline V gene. J was trimmed by 5 bases and V by 8 bases; bases with no gene match: 19. The CDR3 is made up of 18 amino acids.

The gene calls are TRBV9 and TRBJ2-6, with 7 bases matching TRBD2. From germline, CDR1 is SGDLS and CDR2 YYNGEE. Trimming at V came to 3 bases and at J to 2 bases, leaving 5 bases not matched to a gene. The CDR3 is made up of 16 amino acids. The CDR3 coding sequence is TGTGCCAGCAGCGCCGCGGGGAGGGCTGGGGCCAACGTCCTGACTTTC. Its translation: CASSAAGRAGANVLTF.

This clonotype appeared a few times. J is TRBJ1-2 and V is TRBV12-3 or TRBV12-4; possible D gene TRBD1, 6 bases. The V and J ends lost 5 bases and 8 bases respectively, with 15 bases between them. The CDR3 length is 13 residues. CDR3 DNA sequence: TGTGCCAGCAGTATACCTTCAGGGGTCGGCTACACCTTC. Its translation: CASSIPSGVGYTF.

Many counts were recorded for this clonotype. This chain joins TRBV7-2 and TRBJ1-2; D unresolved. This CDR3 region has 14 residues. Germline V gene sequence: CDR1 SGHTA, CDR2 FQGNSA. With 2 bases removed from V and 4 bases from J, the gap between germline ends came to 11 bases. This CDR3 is CASSLPSVLYGYTF. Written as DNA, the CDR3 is TGTGCCAGCAGCTTACCATCAGTTCTCTATGGCTACACCTTC.